The clone carrying this T cell receptor beta chain was recorded at least ten times. Its specificity is not known. This entry is derived from a study of T cells after yellow fever vaccination. As for the study in general: It was SMART-Seq v4 Ultra Low Input that prepared the fractions with low cell numbers.

TCRdb reprocessed the 5' RACE reads via MiXCR and lists one record per CDR3 protein. The sample shows approximately 300,000 distinct CDR3 sequences, approximately 7% of them seen only once. General study points: Abundant clonotypes from the bulk population could get into FACS-sorted repertoires as contaminants. Boosting was followed by the reappearance of most primary-vaccination clones (under 97% CD4, 85% to 90% CD8).

Sequences were derived from PBMCs, sampled roughly 46 days after the first yellow fever vaccination. The receptor was derived from a man younger than 30 who received the YFV17D yellow fever vaccine.

Here the CDR3 DNA reads TGCGCCAGCAGCCAAGAGTCAGGGGGCAACGAGCAGTACTTC. Translation: CASSQESGGNEQYF. The chain employs TRBV4-1 and TRBJ2-7; 8 bases are a match to TRBD1. CDR1 is MGHRA, CDR2 YSYEKL, per germline. This CDR3 is built from 14 residues. V lost 0 bases, J lost 5 bases, and 3 bases stayed unmatched.